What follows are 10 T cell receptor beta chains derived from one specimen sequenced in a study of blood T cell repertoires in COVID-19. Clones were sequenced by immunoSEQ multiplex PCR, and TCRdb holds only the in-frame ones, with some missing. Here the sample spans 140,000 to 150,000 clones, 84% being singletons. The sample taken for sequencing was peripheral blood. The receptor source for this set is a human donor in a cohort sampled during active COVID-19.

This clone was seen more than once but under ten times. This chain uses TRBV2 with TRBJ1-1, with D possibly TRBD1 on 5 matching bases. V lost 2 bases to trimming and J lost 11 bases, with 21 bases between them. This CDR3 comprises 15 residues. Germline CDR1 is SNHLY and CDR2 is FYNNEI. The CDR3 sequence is CASSETPSLPEGAFF. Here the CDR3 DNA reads TGTGCCAGCAGTGAAACCCCGAGCTTGCCGGAGGGGGCTTTCTTT. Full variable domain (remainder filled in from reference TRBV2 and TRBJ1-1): EPEVTQTPSHQVTQMGQEVILRCVPISNHLYFYWYRQILGQKVEFLVSFYNNEISEKSEIFDDQFSVERPDGSNFTLKIRSTKLEDSAMYFCASSETPSLPEGAFFGQGTRLTVV.

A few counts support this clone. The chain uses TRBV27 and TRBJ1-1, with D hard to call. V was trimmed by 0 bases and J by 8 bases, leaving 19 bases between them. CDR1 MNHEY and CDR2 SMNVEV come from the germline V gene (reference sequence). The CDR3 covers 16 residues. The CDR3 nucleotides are TGTGCCAGCAGTTTATCCGATCCCTCATATCGGGTGGAAGCTTTCTTT. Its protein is CASSLSDPSYRVEAFF.

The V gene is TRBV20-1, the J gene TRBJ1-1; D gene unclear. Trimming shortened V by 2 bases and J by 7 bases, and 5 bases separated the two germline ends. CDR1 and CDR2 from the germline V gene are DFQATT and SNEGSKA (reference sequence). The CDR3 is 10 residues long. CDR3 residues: CSARSYEAFF. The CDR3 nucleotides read TGCAGTGCTAGATCCTATGAAGCTTTCTTT.

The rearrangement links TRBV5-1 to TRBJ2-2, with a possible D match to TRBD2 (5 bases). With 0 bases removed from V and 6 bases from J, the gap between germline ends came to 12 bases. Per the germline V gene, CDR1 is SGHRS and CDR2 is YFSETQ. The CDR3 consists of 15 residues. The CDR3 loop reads CASSLGPSSPGELFF. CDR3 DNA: TGCGCCAGCAGCTTGGGGCCTAGCAGCCCCGGGGAGCTGTTTTTT.

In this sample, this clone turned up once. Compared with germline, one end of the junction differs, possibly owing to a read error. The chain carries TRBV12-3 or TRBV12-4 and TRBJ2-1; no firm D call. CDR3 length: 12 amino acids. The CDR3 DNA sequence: TGTGCCAGCAGTTTAAGCCCAAATGGGCAGTTCTTC. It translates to CASSLSPNGQFF.

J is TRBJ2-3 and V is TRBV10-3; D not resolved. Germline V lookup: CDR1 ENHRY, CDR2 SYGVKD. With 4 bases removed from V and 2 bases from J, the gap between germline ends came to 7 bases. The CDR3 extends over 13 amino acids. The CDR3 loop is CAISGSLTDTQYF. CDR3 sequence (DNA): TGTGCCATCAGTGGGTCCCTCACAGATACGCAGTATTTT.

Here the CDR3 DNA reads TGTGCCAGCAGTTACGGGTCCGGGACAGGGTTCGAGCAGTACTTC. Residues: CASSYGSGTGFEQYF. V gene TRBV6-5 combines with J gene TRBJ2-7; 9 bases agree with TRBD1. Germline V gives CDR1 MNHEY, CDR2 SVGAGI. CDR3 size: 15 residues. V lost 2 bases to trimming and J lost 6 bases; unmatched junction nucleotides: 8.

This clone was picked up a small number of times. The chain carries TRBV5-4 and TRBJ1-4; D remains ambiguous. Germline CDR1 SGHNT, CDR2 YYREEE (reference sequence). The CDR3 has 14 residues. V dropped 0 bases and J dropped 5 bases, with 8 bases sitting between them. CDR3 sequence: CASSLEGRNEKLFF. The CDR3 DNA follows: TGTGCCAGCAGCTTGGAAGGGAGGAATGAAAAACTGTTTTTT.

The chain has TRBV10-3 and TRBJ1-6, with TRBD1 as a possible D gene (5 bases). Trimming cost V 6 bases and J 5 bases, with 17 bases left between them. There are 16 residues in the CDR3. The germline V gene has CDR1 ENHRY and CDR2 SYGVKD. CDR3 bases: TGTGCCATCAGGGATGGGCAGGGCCGGGATAATTCACCCCTCCACTTT. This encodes CAIRDGQGRDNSPLHF.

CDR3 nucleotides: TGCGCCAGTACAGCCCAGGGTAGCTCTGGGGCCAACGTCCTGACTTTC. It is translated as CASTAQGSSGANVLTF. The chain is built from TRBV5-1 and TRBJ2-6; possible D gene TRBD1, 5 bases. V lost 8 bases and J lost 0, with 15 bases in between. Germline CDR1 is SGHRS and CDR2 is YFSETQ. The CDR3 length is 16 residues.